Listed here are 28 T cell receptor beta chains from one sample, sequenced in a study of long-term antiretroviral therapy in people with HIV. Samples were assayed with immunoSEQ v3.0 at survey level. Profiled with immunoSEQ multiplex PCR; TCRdb holds only in-frame clones, not every one. The sample holds 20,000 to 30,000 clones, around 90% seen once. Sequencing used unsorted PBMCs, obtained 1.8 years before starting antiretroviral therapy. These receptors all come from a man aged 45-65 years with HIV.

This sequence joins TRBV9 and TRBJ2-1; 13 bases map to TRBD2. The CDR3 has 18 amino acids. Germline CDR1 reads SGDLS; CDR2 reads YYNGEE. With 2 bases clipped from V and 2 bases from J, the junction kept 7 bases outside the gene matches. The CDR3 is CASSVHPLAGGTYNEQFF. CDR3 DNA: TGTGCCAGCAGCGTCCATCCACTAGCGGGAGGGACCTACAATGAGCAGTTCTTC.

This chain uses TRBV7-2 with TRBJ1-1; D call uncertain. Germline values: CDR1 SGHTA, CDR2 FQGNSA. The CDR3 consists of 14 residues. Trimming pared 5 bases from V and 1 base from J, leaving 11 bases between. DNA for the CDR3: TGTGCCAGCAGCCCCCGACGGAGGAACACTGAAGCTTTCTTT. This codes for CASSPRRRNTEAFF.

The CDR3 DNA reads as TGTGCCAGCAGCTTAATGGGGCAGGGGGCGACTGAAGCTTTCTTT. Encoded protein: CASSLMGQGATEAFF. The chain links TRBV11-2 to TRBJ1-1; TRBD1 agrees at 8 bases. After removal of 2 bases from V and 5 bases from J, the junction contained 7 bases not matched to a gene. The germline V gene has CDR1 SGHAT and CDR2 FQNNGV. The CDR3 totals 15 residues.

The rearrangement links TRBV6-4 to TRBJ2-2; a weak D match, TRBD1 (5 bases). Trimming removed 2 bases at V and 6 bases at J, with 10 bases between. Germline V gives CDR1 MRHNA, CDR2 SNTAGT. This CDR3 contains 14 residues. The CDR3 loop is CASSDQGGAGELFF. In DNA form, the CDR3 reads TGTGCCAGCAGTGACCAGGGCGGAGCCGGGGAGCTGTTTTTT.

This clone was detected once. The chain carries TRBV7-2 and TRBJ2-7; tentative D call: TRBD1 (5 bases). Germline V gene data show CDR1 as SGHTA and CDR2 as FQGNSA. The CDR3 consists of 15 residues. Deletions cut 1 base from V and 3 bases from J, with 13 bases between. In DNA, the CDR3 is TGTGCCAGCAGCTTAGTACGGCAGGGTTACTACGAGCAGTACTTC. Its protein is CASSLVRQGYYEQYF.

This clone has a handful of counts. The chain has TRBV5-1 and TRBJ2-7, with 9 bases that match TRBD1. Looked up from germline, CDR1 is SGHRS and CDR2 is YFSETQ. Trimming took 0 bases from V and 3 from J; bases not matched to a gene: 7. CDR3 length: 16 amino acids. CDR3 bases: TGCGCCAGCAGCTTGGTGAAGGGGACAGGGTTCTACGAGCAGTACTTC. This codes for CASSLVKGTGFYEQYF. Looking up the rest from reference TRBV5-1 and TRBJ2-7 gives the full variable domain: KAGVTQTPRYLIKTRGQQVTLSCSPISGHRSVSWYQQTPGQGLQFLFEYFSETQRNKGNFPGRFSGRQFSNSRSEMNVSTLELGDSALYLCASSLVKGTGFYEQYFGPGTRLTVT.

The V and J genes are TRBV2 and TRBJ1-5; D is perhaps TRBD1 (6 bases). In germline, CDR1 is SNHLY, CDR2 FYNNEI. V lost 4 bases and J lost 4, with 11 bases in between. The CDR3 has 14 residues. This CDR3 is CASSARGLNQPQHF. The CDR3 DNA sequence: TGTGCCAGCAGTGCCAGGGGCCTAAATCAGCCCCAGCATTTT.

The chain combines TRBV6-6 with TRBJ1-1; maybe TRBD1 (6 bases). CDR1 is MNHNY and CDR2 is SVGAGI in the germline V gene (reference sequence). Trimming stripped 5 bases from V and 5 bases from J, with 15 bases between. This CDR3 has 14 residues. The CDR3 sequence is CASSPDRPGTEAFF. As DNA, the CDR3 is TGTGCCAGCAGTCCTGACAGGCCGGGGACTGAAGCTTTCTTT.

This clone showed up just once. V usage is TRBV6-1 and J usage is TRBJ2-5, with 11 bases matching TRBD2. The V segment lost 7 bases and the J segment 5 bases; nucleotides outside the gene matches: 9. The V gene's germline CDR1 is MNHNS and CDR2 SASEGT. The length of the CDR3 is 15 residues. The CDR3 reads CASIQLAGAGETQYF. CDR3 DNA: TGTGCCAGCATACAACTAGCGGGGGCCGGGGAGACCCAGTACTTC.

This clone was recorded a few times. The germline gene is not matched at one end of the junction; a read error may be the cause. In DNA form, the CDR3 reads TGTGCTAGCAGCCCGCCCGGGACAGGGGACTACGAGCAGTACTTC. This encodes CASSPPGTGDYEQYF. This sequence joins TRBV7-7 and TRBJ2-7; 10 nucleotides match TRBD1. Germline loops: CDR1 SSHAT, CDR2 FNYEAQ (reference sequence). This CDR3 spans 15 amino acids.

J is TRBJ1-2 and V is TRBV28; D is undetermined. This CDR3 has 15 amino acids. Germline values: CDR1 MDHEN, CDR2 SYDVKM. The ends were cut back, 4 bases at V and 6 bases at J, with 18 bases in the middle. The CDR3 DNA follows: TGTGCCAGCAGTTCCGCCAGCCGGGTAGGACATGGCTACACCTTC. Its protein is CASSSASRVGHGYTF.

This rearrangement joins TRBV5-4 to TRBJ2-3; maybe TRBD1 (5 bases). The length of the CDR3 is 15 residues. Trimming left V 1 base short and J 5 bases short, with 14 bases between. Germline V gene lookup returns CDR1 SGHNT and CDR2 YYREEE (reference sequence). For the CDR3, the DNA is TGTGCCAGCAGCTTGTCGCAGGGAAATATAGATACGCAGTATTTT. Translated, it gives CASSLSQGNIDTQYF.

J is TRBJ2-7 and V is TRBV23-1, with 9 bases matching TRBD2. TRBV23-1 is treated as an ORF (open reading frame) with a function not yet certain. This CDR3 has 15 amino acids. V trimming: 4 bases; J trimming: 4 bases; junction bases outside the gene matches: 8. For the CDR3, the DNA is TGCGCCAGCAGTCGACTGACTAGCGGTAATTACGAGCAGTACTTC. It is translated as CASSRLTSGNYEQYF.

This clone was counted only a few times. The rearrangement joins TRBV5-1 to TRBJ2-7; D perhaps matches TRBD2 (6 bases). Germline CDR1 reads SGHRS; CDR2 reads YFSETQ. The CDR3 runs to 13 residues. Trimming pared 1 base from V and 6 bases from J, leaving 11 bases between. Here the CDR3 reads CASSLFTEGEQYF. In nucleotides, the CDR3 is TGCGCCAGCAGCTTGTTTACGGAGGGCGAGCAGTACTTC.

V usage is TRBV10-2 and J usage is TRBJ2-1, with D perhaps matching TRBD2 (5 bases). The CDR3 has 14 amino acids. Trimming stripped 7 bases from V and 5 bases from J, with 15 bases between. Germline assignment: CDR1 WSHSY and CDR2 SAAADI. The CDR3: CASNKRVMDNEQFF. CDR3 coding DNA: TGCGCCAGCAACAAGAGGGTCATGGACAATGAGCAGTTCTTC.

J is TRBJ1-4 and V is TRBV4-1; TRBD1 agrees at 10 bases. The CDR3 contains 15 residues. After removal of 2 bases from V and 5 bases from J, the junction contained 2 bases not matched to a gene. Germline-derived CDR1 and CDR2 are MGHRA and YSYEKL. The CDR3 region has the DNA TGCGCCAGCAGCCAAAGACAGGGGGCGAATGAAAAACTGTTTTTT. Its protein product is CASSQRQGANEKLFF.

The chain is built from TRBV6-6 and TRBJ1-1; D is undetermined. V shed 2 bases and J shed 3 bases, with 13 bases lying between them. CDR1 and CDR2 from the germline V gene are MNHNY and SVGAGI (reference sequence). The CDR3 totals 15 residues. The CDR3 spells CASSYPASGDTEAFF. For the CDR3, the DNA is TGTGCCAGCAGTTACCCCGCTAGTGGGGACACTGAAGCTTTCTTT.

The rearrangement joins TRBV28 to TRBJ1-6; the D gene is possibly TRBD1 (6 bases). V lost 8 bases and J 4 bases, leaving 15 bases between the germline ends. The V gene's germline CDR1 is MDHEN and CDR2 SYDVKM. The CDR3 is 15 residues long. CDR3 sequence reads: CASLQGVEYNSPLHF. CDR3 bases: TGTGCCAGCCTACAGGGTGTTGAATATAATTCACCCCTCCACTTT.

The chain is built from TRBV6-5 and TRBJ1-5; D unresolved. The CDR3 loop spans 15 amino acids. Germline V lookup: CDR1 MNHEY, CDR2 SVGAGI. Trimming pared 0 bases from V and 0 bases from J, leaving 6 bases between. The chain's CDR3 is CASSYSWVSNQPQHF. The CDR3 DNA reads as TGTGCCAGCAGTTACTCGTGGGTTAGCAATCAGCCCCAGCATTTT.

V usage is TRBV18 and J usage is TRBJ2-3; 9 bases fit TRBD2. CDR1 and CDR2 (germline): KGHSH, LQKENI. V was pared by 3 bases and J by 4 bases, with 8 bases of the junction left unmatched. This CDR3 is 16 amino acids long. CDR3 nucleotide sequence: TGTGCCAGCTCACCGGTGCGGGGGGGCCTAGCAGATACGCAGTATTTT. Encoded protein: CASSPVRGGLADTQYF.

The CDR3, as DNA: TGTGCCAGCAGCTTAGTGGGCAGGCCCAGGGTGTTCTTC. It is translated as CASSLVGRPRVFF. The chain links TRBV7-9 to TRBJ2-1; D possibly corresponds to TRBD1 (5 bases). V was trimmed by 1 base and J by 15 bases, leaving 16 bases between them. CDR1 is SEHNR and CDR2 is FQNEAQ in the germline V gene (reference sequence). The length of the CDR3 is 13 residues.

In its sample, this clone was seen once. V gene TRBV5-1 combines with J gene TRBJ1-1, with D possibly being TRBD1 (5 bases). This CDR3 comprises 13 residues. V shed 3 bases and J shed 10 bases, with 16 bases lying between them. Germline V CDR1 and CDR2: SGHRS, YFSETQ. As DNA, the CDR3 is TGCGCCAGCAGCTCGGAGGGGACGCGAGTAGCTTTCTTT. Translation: CASSSEGTRVAFF. Based on the CDR3 plus reference TRBV5-1 and TRBJ1-1, the full variable domain is KAGVTQTPRYLIKTRGQQVTLSCSPISGHRSVSWYQQTPGQGLQFLFEYFSETQRNKGNFPGRFSGRQFSNSRSEMNVSTLELGDSALYLCASSSEGTRVAFFGQGTRLTVV.

The chain recombines TRBV2 with TRBJ1-3; D is possibly TRBD1 (6 bases). Trimming stripped 4 bases from V and 2 bases from J, with 15 bases between. The CDR3 runs 16 residues. Germline lookup yields CDR1 SNHLY and CDR2 FYNNEI. The CDR3 loop reads CASSVWEGGPGNTIYF. CDR3 nucleotide sequence: TGTGCCAGCAGTGTATGGGAGGGGGGGCCTGGAAACACCATATATTTT.

The V and J genes are TRBV7-2 and TRBJ2-5, with 8 nucleotides matching TRBD2. Germline-derived CDR1 and CDR2 are SGHTA and FQGNSA. With 5 bases clipped from V and 4 bases from J, the junction kept 9 bases outside the gene matches. CDR3 length: 15 residues. The CDR3 coding sequence is TGTGCCAGCAGCCCGGGGGGGGGAAACGGAGAGACCCAGTACTTC. Protein sequence: CASSPGGGNGETQYF.

This chain connects TRBV19 to TRBJ2-1, with 9 bases fitting TRBD2. The germline V gene encodes CDR1 LNHDA and CDR2 SQIVND (reference sequence). CDR3 size: 16 residues. With 1 base clipped from V and 2 bases from J, the junction kept 3 bases outside the gene matches. For the CDR3, the DNA is TGTGCCAGTAGTATAGGGGTAGCGGGAGCCTACAATGAGCAGTTCTTC. Translated: CASSIGVAGAYNEQFF.

The V gene is TRBV5-4, the J gene TRBJ2-3; 9 bases are shared with TRBD1. Unmatched junction bases numbered 24, after V lost 6 bases and J lost 4 bases. Per the germline V gene, CDR1 is SGHNT and CDR2 is YYREEE (reference sequence). There are 20 residues in the CDR3. DNA of the CDR3: TGTGCCAGCACAAGGGTAAGAGGGACAGGGTTCCTCCCTACACCAGATACGCAGTATTTT. Encoded protein: CASTRVRGTGFLPTPDTQYF.

The gene calls are TRBV7-9 and TRBJ2-5, with 10 bases that match TRBD1. The junction had 8 bases not matched to a gene; V was cut back by 3 bases and J by 4 bases. The CDR3 covers 16 residues. Germline-derived CDR1 and CDR2 are SEHNR and FQNEAQ (reference sequence). The CDR3 bases are TGTGCCAGCAGCTTGGGGGACAGGGGCCCCGGAGAGACCCAGTACTTC. This codes for CASSLGDRGPGETQYF.

The J gene is TRBJ2-7, the V gene TRBV10-3, with TRBD2 matching 12 bases. Losses at the gene ends were 11 bases for V and 6 bases for J; bases not matched to a gene: 8. Germline lookup yields CDR1 ENHRY and CDR2 SYGVKD. CDR3 length equals 13 residues. The CDR3 DNA is TGTGCCTCAAGACTAGCGGGAGTGGGCGAGCAGTACTTC. Its translation is CASRLAGVGEQYF.